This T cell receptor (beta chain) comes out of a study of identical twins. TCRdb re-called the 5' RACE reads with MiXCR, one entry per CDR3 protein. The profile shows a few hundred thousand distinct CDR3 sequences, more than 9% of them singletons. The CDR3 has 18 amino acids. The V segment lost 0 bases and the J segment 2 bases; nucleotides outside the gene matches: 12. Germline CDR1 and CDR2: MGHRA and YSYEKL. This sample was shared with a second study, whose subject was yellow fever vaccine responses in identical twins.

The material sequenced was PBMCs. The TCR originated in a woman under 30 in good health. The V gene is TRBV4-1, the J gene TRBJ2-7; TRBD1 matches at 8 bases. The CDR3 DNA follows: TGCGCCAGCAGCCAAGACTCGCCGCAGGGGGCGACTACCTACGAGCAGTACTTC. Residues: CASSQDSPQGATTYEQYF.